Shown below are 27 T cell receptor beta chains from a single sample sequenced in a study of immune cell composition in non-small cell lung cancer. Libraries were prepared by immunoSEQ multiplex PCR; TCRdb keeps only in-frame clonotypes and omits some of them. The sample has fewer than 20,000 clones, 77% seen once. Normal lung was sampled as far from the tumour as possible, at least 3 cm. The sample also formed part of further work on CD4 T cells in lung cancer.

The sequenced sample consisted of non-adjacent lung tissue. The receptor source for this set is a human donor with non-small cell lung cancer.

The chain recombines TRBV11-2 with TRBJ1-2, with D perhaps TRBD1 (5 bases). In germline, CDR1 is SGHAT, CDR2 FQNNGV. V shed 5 bases and J shed 4 bases, with 14 bases lying between them. The CDR3 consists of 14 residues. In DNA form, the CDR3 reads TGTGCCAGCAGCCGGGCGGGGGTTGGCTATGGCTACACCTTC. This translates into CASSRAGVGYGYTF.

V and J are TRBV28 and TRBJ2-2; D gene uncertain. The V end was cut by 6 bases, the J end by 5 bases, with 7 bases between. Germline loops: CDR1 MDHEN, CDR2 SYDVKM. The CDR3 loop spans 12 amino acids. The CDR3 region has the DNA TGTGCCAGCAGGGCGTGGACCGGGGAGCTGTTTTTT. Encoded protein: CASRAWTGELFF.

The genes are TRBV6-5 and TRBJ1-3; D unresolved. CDR1 is MNHEY and CDR2 is SVGAGI in the germline V gene. V gave up 6 bases and J gave up 0 bases, with 9 bases separating them. This CDR3 spans 14 amino acids. The CDR3 DNA reads as TGTGCCAGCAGCTTTGAGCGCTCTGGAAACACCATATATTTT. Translating gives CASSFERSGNTIYF.

The rearrangement uses TRBV7-3 and TRBJ2-1; 8 bases fit TRBD1. Trimming removed 5 bases from V and 0 bases from J; junction bases left unmatched: 3. CDR1 SGHTA and CDR2 FQGTGA come from the germline V gene. CDR3 size: 15 residues. The CDR3, as DNA: TGTGCCAGCAGCCGGACAGGGAACTCCTACAATGAGCAGTTCTTC. Its translation is CASSRTGNSYNEQFF.

The chain recombines TRBV5-4 with TRBJ1-5; D is perhaps TRBD1 (6 bases). Deletions cut 4 bases from V and 4 bases from J, with 15 bases between. The germline V gene has CDR1 SGHNT and CDR2 YYREEE (reference sequence). The CDR3 consists of 15 residues. The CDR3 bases are TGTGCCAGCAGCCAAGGGGGGGCAGAGAATCAGCCCCAGCATTTT. Translating gives CASSQGGAENQPQHF.

Concerning this clone itself: An end of the junction does not agree with germline; a read error may underlie this. This chain connects TRBV5-3 to TRBJ1-2; the D gene is possibly TRBD1 (5 bases). TRBV5-3 is reported as an ORF; its role is uncertain. This CDR3 contains 15 residues. CDR3 nucleotide sequence: TGTGCCAGCAGCTTGGCCGATAGGGGAGTGGGCGGCTACACCTTC. It specifies CASSLADRGVGGYTF.

This chain links TRBV4-2 with TRBJ1-2; tentative D call: TRBD1 (6 bases). Germline CDR1 is LGHNA and CDR2 is YNFKEQ. Trimming stripped 4 bases from V and 8 bases from J, with 23 bases between. The CDR3 runs to 16 residues. The DNA for the CDR3 is TGTGCCAGCAGCCCCCTACAGGGCCCCTCAGGTTTAGGCTACACCTTC. This gives the protein CASSPLQGPSGLGYTF.

The chain links TRBV7-2 to TRBJ1-2, with TRBD1 matching over 12 bases. Germline loops: CDR1 SGHTA, CDR2 FQGNSA. CDR3 size: 16 residues. Trimming at V came to 5 bases and at J to 2 bases, leaving 6 bases not matched to a gene. The chain's CDR3 is CASSQRDRGQNYGYTF. The DNA for the CDR3 is TGTGCCAGCAGCCAGCGGGACAGGGGGCAGAACTATGGCTACACCTTC.

The chain uses TRBV2 and TRBJ1-1, with D hard to call. The CDR3 covers 14 residues. The V end lost 4 bases, the J end lost 0 bases, and 9 bases lay between the germline ends. CDR1 and CDR2 from the germline V gene are SNHLY and FYNNEI. The CDR3 region has the DNA TGTGCCAGCAGTGTGATGCAGCTGAACACTGAAGCTTTCTTT. Translating it yields CASSVMQLNTEAFF.

This chain links TRBV2 with TRBJ2-7; no definite D call. V lost 7 bases and J lost 4, with 11 bases in between. Germline loops: CDR1 SNHLY, CDR2 FYNNEI. The CDR3 contains 12 residues. CDR3 sequence reads: CASTLETYEQYF. CDR3 nucleotide sequence: TGTGCCAGCACATTGGAGACTTACGAGCAGTACTTC.

This chain links TRBV29-1 with TRBJ1-2; a weak D match, TRBD1 (5 bases). The germline gives CDR1 SQVTM, CDR2 ANQGSEA. Deletions cut 1 base from V and 3 bases from J, with 9 bases between. This CDR3 contains 13 residues. CDR3 protein: CSVEGGEYYGYTF. The CDR3 DNA reads TGCAGCGTTGAAGGGGGGGAGTACTATGGCTACACCTTC.

The rearrangement joins TRBV10-3 to TRBJ2-7; tentatively, D is TRBD2 (6 bases). The CDR3 has 13 residues. The ends were cut back, 2 bases at V and 5 bases at J, with 10 bases in the middle. The germline gives CDR1 ENHRY, CDR2 SYGVKD. The chain's CDR3 is CAISERERNEQYF. The CDR3 nucleotides read TGTGCCATCAGTGAGCGGGAGCGGAACGAGCAGTACTTC.

This clone was counted between two and nine times. CDR3 DNA sequence: TGCAGCGTTGAGTTACAGGACTACGAGCAGTACTTC. Its protein product is CSVELQDYEQYF. The gene calls are TRBV29-1 and TRBJ2-7; tentatively, D is TRBD1 (5 bases). This CDR3 region has 12 residues. V was clipped by 3 bases and J by 3 bases, with 9 bases between them. Germline loops: CDR1 SQVTM, CDR2 ANQGSEA.

The chain uses TRBV18 and TRBJ1-5, with 8 bases matching TRBD1. The CDR3 covers 13 residues. Germline V gene sequence: CDR1 KGHSH, CDR2 LQKENI. V dropped 3 bases and J dropped 5; count of bases not matched to a gene: 0. Written as DNA, the CDR3 is TGTGCCAGCTCACCGACAGGGGATCAGCCCCAGCATTTT. Translation gives CASSPTGDQPQHF. The full variable domain, rest sourced from reference TRBV18 and TRBJ1-5, is NAGVMQNPRHLVRRRGQEARLRCSPMKGHSHVYWYRQLPEEGLKFMVYLQKENIIDESGMPKERFSAEFPKEGPSILRIQQVVRGDSAAYFCASSPTGDQPQHFGDGTRLSIL.

CDR3 in amino acids: CASSHSPGQQETQYF. DNA for the CDR3: TGTGCCAGCAGTCACTCACCGGGACAGCAAGAGACCCAGTACTTC. The J gene is TRBJ2-5, the V gene TRBV7-8, with 7 nucleotides matching TRBD1. CDR1 and CDR2 (germline): SGHVS, FQNEAQ. With V trimmed by 6 bases and J by 2 bases, 9 bases remained unmatched. The CDR3 is 15 residues long.

This clone turned up a few times. This sequence joins TRBV6-5 and TRBJ1-2, with D uncertain. This CDR3 spans 11 amino acids. V gave up 6 bases and J gave up 6 bases, with 8 bases separating them. CDR1 and CDR2 from the germline V gene are MNHEY and SVGAGI. The CDR3 nucleotides are TGTGCCAGCAGAGGAATGAATGGCTACACCTTC. This sequence encodes CASRGMNGYTF.

Only one count was recorded for this clone. The genes are TRBV5-1 and TRBJ2-1; 9 positions agree with TRBD1. Per germline, CDR1 SGHRS and CDR2 YFSETQ. J was trimmed by 8 bases and V by 0 bases; bases with no gene match: 3. This CDR3 contains 14 residues. The CDR3 DNA follows: TGCGCCAGCAGCTTGGATAGGACAGGGGATGAGCAGTTCTTC. Translated, it gives CASSLDRTGDEQFF.

The chain uses TRBV19 and TRBJ2-3, with 9 positions matching TRBD2. From germline, CDR1 is LNHDA and CDR2 SQIVND (reference sequence). The CDR3 consists of 19 residues. V was pared by 5 bases and J by 2 bases, with 17 bases of the junction left unmatched. CDR3 sequence: CASSPYGAGGSINTDTQYF. CDR3 nucleotides: TGTGCCAGTAGTCCTTACGGAGCGGGGGGCTCAATCAACACAGATACGCAGTATTTT.

The chain joins TRBV5-1 to TRBJ2-5; TRBD2 agrees at 9 bases. Germline V CDR1 and CDR2: SGHRS, YFSETQ. The CDR3 extends over 17 amino acids. The V and J ends lost 0 bases and 3 bases, in that order; junction bases with no gene match: 9. CDR3 coding DNA: TGCGCCAGCAGCTTGGCCCTAGGCGGGGGGGTAGAAGAGACCCAGTACTTC. Its translation is CASSLALGGGVEETQYF.

The rearrangement links TRBV30 to TRBJ2-5; D is undetermined. V shed 0 bases and J shed 4 bases, with 9 bases lying between them. The germline CDR1 and CDR2 sequences are GTSNPN and SVGIG (reference sequence). CDR3 length equals 13 residues. CDR3 protein: CAWSVGRRETQYF. The CDR3 nucleotides are TGTGCCTGGAGTGTAGGACGAAGAGAGACCCAGTACTTC.

The chain has TRBV5-5 and TRBJ2-4; maybe TRBD1 (5 bases). There are 15 residues in the CDR3. CDR1 is SGHKS and CDR2 is YYEKEE in the germline V gene (reference sequence). V shed 7 bases and J shed 1 base, with 15 bases lying between them. CDR3 loop: CASLDISGAKNIQYF. The CDR3 bases are TGTGCCAGCCTGGACATCTCTGGCGCCAAAAACATTCAGTACTTC.

This sequence joins TRBV18 and TRBJ2-5, with D unresolved. In germline, CDR1 is KGHSH, CDR2 LQKENI. V was shortened by 4 bases and J by 4 bases, with 16 bases between the two germline ends. The CDR3 sequence is 15 residues long. CDR3 coding DNA: TGTGCCAGCTCACTTTTTACCGTGCCGGGAGAGACCCAGTACTTC. Its protein is CASSLFTVPGETQYF. The whole variable domain, filled in from reference TRBV18 and TRBJ2-5, reads NAGVMQNPRHLVRRRGQEARLRCSPMKGHSHVYWYRQLPEEGLKFMVYLQKENIIDESGMPKERFSAEFPKEGPSILRIQQVVRGDSAAYFCASSLFTVPGETQYFGPGTRLLVL.

The gene calls are TRBV11-3 and TRBJ2-3; 10 positions agree with TRBD2. The CDR3 has 17 amino acids. V was clipped by 5 bases and J by 5 bases; unmatched bases: 13. Germline assignment: CDR1 SGHNT and CDR2 YENEEA. CDR3 in amino acids: CASSPLLSSGGGDTQYF. CDR3 DNA sequence: TGTGCCAGCAGCCCTTTACTGTCTAGCGGGGGAGGAGATACGCAGTATTTT.

This clone occurred once. The gene calls are TRBV29-1 and TRBJ2-3, with 7 bases lining up with TRBD2. The CDR3 length is 15 residues. V lost 1 base to trimming and J lost 2 bases; unmatched junction nucleotides: 6. Germline assignment: CDR1 SQVTM and CDR2 ANQGSEA. The CDR3 DNA reads as TGCAGCGTTGAAGGAACTAGCGCCAACACAGATACGCAGTATTTT. It yields the protein CSVEGTSANTDTQYF.

This clone is large within its sample. The chain couples TRBV18 to TRBJ1-5; TRBD1 aligns across 8 bases. The CDR3 loop spans 16 amino acids. V lost 3 bases to trimming and J lost 7 bases; unmatched junction nucleotides: 11. Germline V gene data show CDR1 as KGHSH and CDR2 as LQKENI. The CDR3 loop is CASSPNPTGGRQPQHF. The CDR3 bases are TGTGCCAGCTCACCCAACCCCACAGGGGGGAGACAGCCCCAGCATTTT.

This sequence joins TRBV28 and TRBJ2-7; the D call may be TRBD1 or TRBD2 (6 bases each). The CDR3 has 14 residues. Germline CDR1 reads MDHEN; CDR2 reads SYDVKM. Trimming took 3 bases from V and 2 from J, leaving 11 bases between them. The CDR3 loop is CASSFGGSAYEQYF. The CDR3 nucleotides read TGTGCCAGCAGTTTCGGGGGCAGCGCCTACGAGCAGTACTTC.

The chain recombines TRBV27 with TRBJ1-2; 7 bases agree with TRBD1. V lost 0 bases to trimming and J lost 2 bases; unmatched junction nucleotides: 6. The CDR3 runs to 16 residues. Germline V gene sequence: CDR1 MNHEY, CDR2 SMNVEV (reference sequence). The CDR3 sequence is CASSLSLTQGNYGYTF. The CDR3 nucleotides are TGTGCCAGCAGTTTATCCCTCACACAGGGGAACTATGGCTACACCTTC.